These 6 T cell receptor beta chains were all obtained from the same sample, sequenced in a study of blood T cells in healthy people across ages (dated by TCRdb to between 2014 and 2017). Library construction relied on 5' RACE. Sequencing took place on an Illumina HiSeq 2500. A second PCR of roughly 7 to 11 cycles was performed with a sample-barcoded 5' primer and a J-beta primer mix. TCRdb reworked the public reads: Q25 trimming with fastp, MiXCR clone assembly, productive beta chains retained. Each CDR3 protein appears once, grouped with its most common genes and DNA. The sample table contains over 1.5 million distinct CDR3 sequences; only one count was recorded for roughly 49% of them. The ten largest clones represent 2% to 2.5% of the sample. The sequenced material came from blood. The source is a woman aged 40-49 years in good health.

This clonotype was observed at least ten times. The V gene is TRBV10-3, the J gene TRBJ2-5; 8 bases match TRBD2. V lost 6 bases and J lost 3; bases outside the gene matches: 6. This CDR3 spans 14 amino acids. The germline V gene has CDR1 ENHRY and CDR2 SYGVKD. CDR3 region: CAIRRSGGEETQYF. CDR3 sequence (DNA): TGTGCCATCAGAAGGAGCGGGGGTGAAGAGACCCAGTACTTC.

The genes are TRBV7-6 and TRBJ1-6; TRBD1 agrees at 7 bases. The germline V gene encodes CDR1 SGHVS and CDR2 FNYEAQ. The V segment lost 1 base and the J segment 8 bases; nucleotides outside the gene matches: 5. The CDR3 loop spans 15 amino acids. CDR3 amino acids: CASSLEGTADSPLHF. In DNA form, the CDR3 reads TGTGCCAGCAGCTTAGAAGGGACAGCAGATTCACCCCTCCACTTT.

This chain links TRBV7-2 with TRBJ1-6, with D possibly TRBD1 on 5 matching bases. V lost 5 bases to trimming and J lost 12 bases, with 11 bases between them. The germline CDR1 and CDR2 sequences are SGHTA and FQGNSA. The CDR3 contains 12 residues. The CDR3 nucleotides are TGTGCCAGCAGCCTTGCTGGGGGACCCCTCCACTTT. This gives the protein CASSLAGGPLHF.

This chain links TRBV28 with TRBJ2-7; D unresolved. The J call may be incorrect, as the DNA end agrees better with TRBJ2-4. CDR3 length: 17 amino acids. Germline CDR1 reads MDHEN; CDR2 reads SYDVKM. CDR3 loop: CASSSLSSSGPRNIQYF. For the CDR3, the DNA is TGTGCCAGCAGTTCCCTCTCATCCTCCGGACCCCGGAACATTCAGTACTTC.

This clonotype was seen a handful of times. This chain connects TRBV6-6 to TRBJ2-3, with no clear D. From germline, CDR1 is MNHNY and CDR2 SVGAGI (reference sequence). The CDR3 has 12 residues. Trimming left V 2 bases short and J 4 bases short, with 4 bases between. CDR3: CASSYLADTQYF. The DNA of the CDR3 is TGTGCCAGCAGTTACCTGGCAGATACGCAGTATTTT.

The count of this clonotype is one. This chain uses TRBV20-1 with TRBJ1-5; 9 bases fit TRBD1. V shed 2 bases, J shed 5 bases, and the junction held 10 bases outside the gene matches. Germline CDR1 reads DFQATT; CDR2 reads SNEGSKA (reference sequence). The CDR3 runs to 16 residues. CDR3 DNA: TGCAGTGCTAGAACTGTGGGACAGGGTCCCTATCAGCCCCAGCATTTT. It yields the protein CSARTVGQGPYQPQHF.